The clone carrying this TCR beta chain has just a few counts. The target antigen is unknown. The sample belongs to a study of T-cell reconstitution after alpha-beta-depleted transplantation in children. General study findings and limits: Some patients' high day-60 TCRbeta diversity was attributed to recipient cells surviving conditioning. When one year had passed after transplant, most T-cell counts and diversity came from newly produced T cells. In patients about two months after transplant, alpha-beta T cells reportedly arose from several hundred expanded graft clones.

This CDR3 region has 15 residues. The germline V gene has CDR1 SGHVS and CDR2 FNYEAQ. Germline trimming cut 1 base from V and 5 bases from J; bases unmatched to any gene: 3. Unique molecular identifiers tagged the TCRbeta library. Each CDR3 protein is one row after TCRdb ran MiXCR on the PCR reads. The data hold hundreds of thousands of distinct CDR3 sequences, with 10% to 15% observed a single time. The source is a male patient between 10 and 17 years old who had a stem cell transplant for acute myeloid leukemia, so the T cells may come from the graft donor. The sequenced sample was PBMCs, mostly from graft donor cells, obtained 360 days after TCRalphabeta/CD19-depleted stem cell transplant. The chain joins TRBV7-6 to TRBJ1-5; TRBD1 agrees at 9 bases. This chain's CDR3 is CASSLGDRDDQPQHF. CDR3 in DNA: TGTGCCAGCAGCTTAGGGGACAGGGATGATCAGCCCCAGCATTTT. The full variable domain, with the rest looked up from reference TRBV7-6 and TRBJ1-5, is GAGVSQSPRYKVTKRGQDVALRCDPISGHVSLYWYRQALGQGPEFLTYFNYEAQQDKSGLPNDRFSAERPEGSISTLTIQRTEQRDSAMYRCASSLGDRDDQPQHFGDGTRLSIL.